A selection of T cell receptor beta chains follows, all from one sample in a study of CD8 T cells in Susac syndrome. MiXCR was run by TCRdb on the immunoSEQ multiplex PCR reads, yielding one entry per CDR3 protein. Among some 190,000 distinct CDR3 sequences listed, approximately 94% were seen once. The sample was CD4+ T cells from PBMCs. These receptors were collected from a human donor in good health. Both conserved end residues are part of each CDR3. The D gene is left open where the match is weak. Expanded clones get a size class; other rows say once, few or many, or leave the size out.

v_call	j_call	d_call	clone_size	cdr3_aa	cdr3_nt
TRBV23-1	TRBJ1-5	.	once	CASSQSEVWAPPRNQPQHF	TGCGCCAGCAGTCAATCGGAGGTCTGGGCCCCTCCCCGCAATCAGCCCCAGCATTTT
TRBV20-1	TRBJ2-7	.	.	CSARADWEQYF	TGCAGTGCTAGAGCGGATTGGGAGCAGTACTTC
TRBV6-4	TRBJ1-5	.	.	CASSAGTNQPQHF	TGTGCCAGCAGTGCGGGTACCAATCAGCCCCAGCATTTT
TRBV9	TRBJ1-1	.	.	CASSPDSGMNTEAFF	TGTGCCAGCAGCCCAGACAGTGGAATGAACACTGAAGCTTTCTTT
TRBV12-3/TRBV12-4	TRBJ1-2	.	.	CASSSWTYGYTF	TGTGCCAGCAGTTCTTGGACCTATGGCTACACCTTC
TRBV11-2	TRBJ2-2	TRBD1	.	CASSSPGTGNGELFF	TGTGCCAGCAGCTCCCCCGGGACAGGAAACGGGGAGCTGTTTTTT
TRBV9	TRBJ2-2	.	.	CASSKGQTHTGELFF	TGTGCCAGCAGTAAAGGACAGACACACACCGGGGAGCTGTTTTTT
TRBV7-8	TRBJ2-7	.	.	CASTDYLFSYEQYF	TGTGCCAGCACCGATTACCTTTTCTCCTACGAGCAGTACTTC
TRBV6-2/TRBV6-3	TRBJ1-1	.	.	CASSYSGATFMTDRAFF	TGTGCCAGCAGTTACTCGGGGGCCACGTTTATGACGGATCGAGCTTTCTTT
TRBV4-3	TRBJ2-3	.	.	CASSQLDREDTQYF	TGCGCCAGCAGCCAACTCGACCGGGAAGATACGCAGTATTTT
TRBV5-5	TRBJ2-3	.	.	CASSLAPRNSLLTDTQYF	TGTGCCAGCAGCTTGGCCCCGAGGAACTCACTGCTCACAGATACGCAGTATTTT
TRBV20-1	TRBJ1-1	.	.	CSAFPGKPGTEAFF	TGCAGTGCTTTCCCGGGAAAACCTGGGACTGAAGCTTTCTTT
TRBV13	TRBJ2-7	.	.	CASSPDPFSGATYEQYF	TGTGCCAGCAGCCCCGACCCGTTTTCCGGGGCCACCTACGAGCAGTACTTC
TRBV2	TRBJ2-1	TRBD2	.	CASTAKSGGANEQFF	TGTGCCAGCACTGCTAAGAGCGGGGGGGCAAATGAGCAGTTCTTC
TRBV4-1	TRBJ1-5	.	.	CASSQDLGGGGQPQHF	TGCGCCAGCAGCCAAGATCTGGGCGGCGGGGGGCAGCCCCAGCATTTT
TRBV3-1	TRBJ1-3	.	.	CASSQSENTIYF	TGTGCCAGCAGCCAAAGTGAGAACACCATATATTTT
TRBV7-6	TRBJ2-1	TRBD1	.	CASSPPDRGGIEQFF	TGTGCCAGCAGCCCACCCGACAGGGGAGGAATTGAGCAGTTCTTC
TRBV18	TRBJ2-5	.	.	CASSPTGEETQYF	TGTGCCAGCTCACCAACGGGGGAAGAGACCCAGTACTTC
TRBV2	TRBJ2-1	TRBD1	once	CASSGGQGAYNEQFF	TGTGCCAGCAGTGGGGGACAGGGGGCCTACAATGAGCAGTTCTTC
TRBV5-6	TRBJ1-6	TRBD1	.	CASRLEGTGNPPLHF	TGTGCCAGCAGACTGGAAGGGACAGGTAATCCACCCCTCCACTTT
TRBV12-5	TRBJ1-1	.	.	CASGPDSQNTEAFF	TGTGCTAGTGGTCCGGACAGCCAGAACACTGAAGCTTTCTTT
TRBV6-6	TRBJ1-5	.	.	CASSSADGGQPQHF	TGTGCCAGCAGTTCCGCAGATGGGGGTCAGCCCCAGCATTTT
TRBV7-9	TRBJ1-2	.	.	CASSSPRGASYGYTF	TGTGCCAGCAGCTCCCCCCGGGGAGCGAGCTATGGCTACACCTTC
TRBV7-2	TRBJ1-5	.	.	CASSLKGGGVGPQHF	TGTGCCAGCAGCTTAAAGGGGGGGGGAGTTGGGCCCCAGCATTTT
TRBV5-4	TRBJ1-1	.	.	CASSLVVGMNTEAFF	TGTGCCAGCAGCTTGGTTGTGGGAATGAACACTGAAGCTTTCTTT
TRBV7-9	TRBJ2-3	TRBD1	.	CASSLGQGLRDTQYF	TGTGCCAGCAGCTTGGGACAGGGGTTGAGAGATACGCAGTATTTT